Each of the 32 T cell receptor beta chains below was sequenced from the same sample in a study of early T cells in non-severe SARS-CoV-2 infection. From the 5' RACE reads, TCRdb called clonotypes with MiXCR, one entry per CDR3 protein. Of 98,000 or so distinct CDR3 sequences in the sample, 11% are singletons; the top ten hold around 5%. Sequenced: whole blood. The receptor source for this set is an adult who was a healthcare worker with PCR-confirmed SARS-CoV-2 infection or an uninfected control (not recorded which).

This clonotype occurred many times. The CDR3 DNA follows: TGTGCCAGCAGCTCCCTCGGGAGTGGCACAGATACGCAGTATTTT. Protein sequence: CASSSLGSGTDTQYF. The chain carries TRBV7-3 and TRBJ2-3; weak D call: TRBD2 (6 bases). Trimming cost V 4 bases and J 1 base, with 12 bases left between them. Germline assignment: CDR1 SGHTA and CDR2 FQGTGA. The CDR3 extends over 15 amino acids.

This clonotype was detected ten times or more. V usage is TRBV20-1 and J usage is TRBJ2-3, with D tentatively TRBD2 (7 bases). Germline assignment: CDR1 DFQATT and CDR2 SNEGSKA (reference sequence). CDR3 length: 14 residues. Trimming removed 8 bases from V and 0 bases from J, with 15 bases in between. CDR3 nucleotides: TGCAGTACTTCCGGGGGGCATAGCACAGATACGCAGTATTTT. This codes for CSTSGGHSTDTQYF.

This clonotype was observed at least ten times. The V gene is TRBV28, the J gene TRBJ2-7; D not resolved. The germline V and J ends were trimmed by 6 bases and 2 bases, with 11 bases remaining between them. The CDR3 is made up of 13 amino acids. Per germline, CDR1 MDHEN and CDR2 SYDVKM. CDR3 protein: CASRMAAAYEQYF. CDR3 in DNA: TGTGCCAGCAGAATGGCGGCCGCCTACGAGCAGTACTTC.

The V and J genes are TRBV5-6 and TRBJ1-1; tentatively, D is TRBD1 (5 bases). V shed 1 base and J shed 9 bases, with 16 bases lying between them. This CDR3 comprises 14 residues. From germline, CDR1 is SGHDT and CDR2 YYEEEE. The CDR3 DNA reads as TGTGCCAGCAGCTTGTATGGGGGGTTATCGCAAGCTTTCTTT. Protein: CASSLYGGLSQAFF.

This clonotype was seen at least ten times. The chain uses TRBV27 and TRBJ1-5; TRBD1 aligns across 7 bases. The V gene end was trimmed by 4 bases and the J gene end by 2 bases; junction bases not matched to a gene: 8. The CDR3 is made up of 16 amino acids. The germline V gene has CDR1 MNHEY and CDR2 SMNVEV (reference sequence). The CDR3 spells CASSSTGSGGNQPQHF. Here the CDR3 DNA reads TGTGCCAGCAGTTCGACAGGGAGCGGAGGCAATCAGCCCCAGCATTTT.

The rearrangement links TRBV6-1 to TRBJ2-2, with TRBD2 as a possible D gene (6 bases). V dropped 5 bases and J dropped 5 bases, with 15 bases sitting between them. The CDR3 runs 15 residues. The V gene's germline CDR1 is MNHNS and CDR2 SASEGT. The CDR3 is CASSRTAGHTGELFF. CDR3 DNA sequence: TGTGCCAGCAGTAGAACGGCGGGGCATACCGGGGAGCTGTTTTTT.

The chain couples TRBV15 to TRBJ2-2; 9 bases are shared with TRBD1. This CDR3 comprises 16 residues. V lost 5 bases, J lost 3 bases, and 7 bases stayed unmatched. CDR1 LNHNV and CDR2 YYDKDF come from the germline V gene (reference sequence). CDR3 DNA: TGTGCCACCAGCGGGGGGACAGGGAAGGACACCGGGGAGCTGTTTTTT. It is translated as CATSGGTGKDTGELFF.

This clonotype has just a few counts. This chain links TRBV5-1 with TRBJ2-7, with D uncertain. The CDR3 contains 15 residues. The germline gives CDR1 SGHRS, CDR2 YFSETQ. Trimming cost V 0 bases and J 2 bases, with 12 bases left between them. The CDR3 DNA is TGCGCCAGCAGCTTGGGCTCAGGACGCACCTACGAGCAGTACTTC. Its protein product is CASSLGSGRTYEQYF.

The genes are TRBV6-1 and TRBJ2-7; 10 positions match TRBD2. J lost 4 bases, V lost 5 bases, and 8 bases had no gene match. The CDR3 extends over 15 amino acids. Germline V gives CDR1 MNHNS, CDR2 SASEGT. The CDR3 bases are TGTGCCAGCAGTCTGGGCGGAGCGGGAGGGTACGAGCAGTACTTC. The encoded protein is CASSLGGAGGYEQYF.

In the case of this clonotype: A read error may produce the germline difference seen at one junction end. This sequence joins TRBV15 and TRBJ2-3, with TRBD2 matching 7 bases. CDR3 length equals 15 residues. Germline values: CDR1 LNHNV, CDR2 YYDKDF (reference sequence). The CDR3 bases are TGTGCCACCAGCAGAGGGCTAGCGGACACATATACGCAGTATTTT. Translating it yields CATSRGLADTYTQYF.

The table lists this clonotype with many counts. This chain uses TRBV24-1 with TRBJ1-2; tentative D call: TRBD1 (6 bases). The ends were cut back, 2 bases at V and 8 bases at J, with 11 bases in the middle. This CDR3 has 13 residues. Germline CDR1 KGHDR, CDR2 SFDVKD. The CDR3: CATSDYRERGYTF. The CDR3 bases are TGTGCCACCAGTGATTACAGGGAAAGAGGCTACACCTTC.

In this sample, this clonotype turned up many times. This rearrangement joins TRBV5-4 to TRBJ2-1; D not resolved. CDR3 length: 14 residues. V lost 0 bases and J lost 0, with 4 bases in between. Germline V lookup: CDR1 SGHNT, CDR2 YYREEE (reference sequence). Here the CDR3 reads CASSLVGSYNEQFF. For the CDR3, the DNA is TGTGCCAGCAGCTTGGTGGGCTCCTACAATGAGCAGTTCTTC. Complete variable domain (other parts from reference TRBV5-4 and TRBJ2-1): ETGVTQSPTHLIKTRGQQVTLRCSSQSGHNTVSWYQQALGQGPQFIFQYYREEENGRGNFPPRFSGLQFPNYSSELNVNALELDDSALYLCASSLVGSYNEQFFGPGTRLTVL.

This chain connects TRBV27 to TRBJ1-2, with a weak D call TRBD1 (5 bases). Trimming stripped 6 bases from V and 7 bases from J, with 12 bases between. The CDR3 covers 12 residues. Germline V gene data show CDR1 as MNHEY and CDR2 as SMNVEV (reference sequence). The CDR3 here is CASSPDSSGYTF. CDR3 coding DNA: TGTGCCAGCAGCCCCGACAGTTCTGGCTACACCTTC.

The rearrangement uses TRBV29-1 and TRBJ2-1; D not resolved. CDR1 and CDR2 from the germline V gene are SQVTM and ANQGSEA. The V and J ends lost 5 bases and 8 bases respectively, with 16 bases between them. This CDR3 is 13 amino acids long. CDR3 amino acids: CSVTSLWRDEQFF. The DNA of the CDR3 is TGCAGCGTTACAAGTCTATGGAGAGATGAGCAGTTCTTC.

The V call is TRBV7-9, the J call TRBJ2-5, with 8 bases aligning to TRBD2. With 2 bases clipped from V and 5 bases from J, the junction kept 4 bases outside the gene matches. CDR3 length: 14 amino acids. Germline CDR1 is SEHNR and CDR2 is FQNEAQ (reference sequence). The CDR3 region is CASSLQSGSETQYF. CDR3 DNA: TGTGCCAGCAGCTTACAAAGCGGGAGTGAGACCCAGTACTTC. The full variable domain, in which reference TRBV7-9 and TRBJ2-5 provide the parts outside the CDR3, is DTGVSQNPRHKITKRGQNVTFRCDPISEHNRLYWYRQTLGQGPEFLTYFQNEAQLEKSRLLSDRFSAERPKGSFSTLEIQRTEQGDSAMYLCASSLQSGSETQYFGPGTRLLVL.

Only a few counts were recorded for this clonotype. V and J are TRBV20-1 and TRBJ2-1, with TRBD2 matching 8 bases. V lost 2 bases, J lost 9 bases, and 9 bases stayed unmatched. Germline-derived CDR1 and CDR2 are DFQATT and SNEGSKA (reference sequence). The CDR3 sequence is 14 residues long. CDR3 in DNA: TGCAGTGCTAGATCTGGGCGGGGGGCACGTGAGCAGTTCTTC. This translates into CSARSGRGAREQFF.

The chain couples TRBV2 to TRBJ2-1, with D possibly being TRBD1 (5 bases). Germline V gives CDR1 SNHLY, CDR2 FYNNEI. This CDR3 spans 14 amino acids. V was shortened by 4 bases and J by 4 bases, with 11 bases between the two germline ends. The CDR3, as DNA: TGTGCCAGCAGTGTAAAACAGGCTTACAATGAGCAGTTCTTC. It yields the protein CASSVKQAYNEQFF. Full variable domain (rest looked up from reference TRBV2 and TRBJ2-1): EPEVTQTPSHQVTQMGQEVILRCVPISNHLYFYWYRQILGQKVEFLVSFYNNEISEKSEIFDDQFSVERPDGSNFTLKIRSTKLEDSAMYFCASSVKQAYNEQFFGPGTRLTVL.

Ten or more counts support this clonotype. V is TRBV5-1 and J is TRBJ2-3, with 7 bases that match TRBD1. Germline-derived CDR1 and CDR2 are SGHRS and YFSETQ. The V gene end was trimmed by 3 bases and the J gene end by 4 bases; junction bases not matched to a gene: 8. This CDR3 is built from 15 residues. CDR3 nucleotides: TGCGCCAGCAGCTCAGGACAGGTGGGGGCAGATACGCAGTATTTT. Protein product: CASSSGQVGADTQYF.

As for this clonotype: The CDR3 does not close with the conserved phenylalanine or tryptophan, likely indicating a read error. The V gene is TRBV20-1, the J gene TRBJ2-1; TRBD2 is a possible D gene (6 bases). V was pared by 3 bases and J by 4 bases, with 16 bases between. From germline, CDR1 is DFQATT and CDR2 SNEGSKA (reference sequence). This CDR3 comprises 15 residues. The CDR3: CSASGLPKGYNEQFL. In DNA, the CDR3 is TGCAGTGCTAGCGGACTACCTAAGGGATACAATGAGCAGTTCTTA.

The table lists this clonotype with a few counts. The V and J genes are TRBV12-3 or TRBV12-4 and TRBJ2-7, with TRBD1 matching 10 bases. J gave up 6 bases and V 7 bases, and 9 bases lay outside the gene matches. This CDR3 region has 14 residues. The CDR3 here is CASNSRDRGREQYF. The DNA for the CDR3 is TGTGCCAGCAACTCCCGGGACAGGGGCCGCGAGCAGTACTTC.

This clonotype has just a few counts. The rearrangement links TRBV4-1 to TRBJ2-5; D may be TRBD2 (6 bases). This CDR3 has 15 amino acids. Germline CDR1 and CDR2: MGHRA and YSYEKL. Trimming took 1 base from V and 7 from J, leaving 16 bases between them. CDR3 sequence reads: CASSQGFAGPGTQYF. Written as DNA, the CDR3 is TGCGCCAGCAGCCAAGGGTTTGCGGGACCGGGGACCCAGTACTTC.

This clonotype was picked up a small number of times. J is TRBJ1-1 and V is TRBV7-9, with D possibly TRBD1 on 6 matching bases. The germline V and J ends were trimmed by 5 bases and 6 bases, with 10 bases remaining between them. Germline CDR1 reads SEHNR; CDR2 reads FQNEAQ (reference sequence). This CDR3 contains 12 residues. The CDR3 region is CASSLGQSEAFF. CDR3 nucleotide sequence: TGTGCCAGCAGCCTTGGACAGTCTGAAGCTTTCTTT.

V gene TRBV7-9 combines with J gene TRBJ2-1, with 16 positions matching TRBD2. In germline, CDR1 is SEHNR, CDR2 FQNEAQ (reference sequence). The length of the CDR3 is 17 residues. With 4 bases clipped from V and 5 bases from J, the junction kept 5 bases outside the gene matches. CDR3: CASSSGLAGGPHNEQFF. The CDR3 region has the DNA TGTGCCAGCAGCTCGGGACTAGCGGGGGGGCCTCACAATGAGCAGTTCTTC.

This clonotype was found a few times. CDR3 residues: CSAIEAAMAGGRQPQHF. The CDR3 nucleotides read TGCAGTGCTATAGAGGCGGCGATGGCAGGGGGAAGGCAGCCCCAGCATTTT. The V and J genes are TRBV20-1 and TRBJ1-5, with 7 bases identical to TRBD1. Germline V lookup: CDR1 DFQATT, CDR2 SNEGSKA (reference sequence). CDR3 length: 17 amino acids. V dropped 4 bases and J dropped 7; count of bases not matched to a gene: 19.

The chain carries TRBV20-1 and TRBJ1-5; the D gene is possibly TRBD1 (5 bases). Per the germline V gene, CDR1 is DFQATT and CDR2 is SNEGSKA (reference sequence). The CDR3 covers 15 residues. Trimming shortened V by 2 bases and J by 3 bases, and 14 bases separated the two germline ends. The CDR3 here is CSARLAGLFNQPQHF. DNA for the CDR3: TGCAGTGCTAGACTGGCAGGGCTTTTCAATCAGCCCCAGCATTTT.

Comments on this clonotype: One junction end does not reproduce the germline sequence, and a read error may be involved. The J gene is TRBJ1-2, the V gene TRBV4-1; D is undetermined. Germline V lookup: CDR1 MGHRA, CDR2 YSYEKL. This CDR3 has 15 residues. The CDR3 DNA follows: TGCGTCAGCAGCCAAGATATTTCTAGTAACTATGGCTACACCTTC. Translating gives CVSSQDISSNYGYTF.

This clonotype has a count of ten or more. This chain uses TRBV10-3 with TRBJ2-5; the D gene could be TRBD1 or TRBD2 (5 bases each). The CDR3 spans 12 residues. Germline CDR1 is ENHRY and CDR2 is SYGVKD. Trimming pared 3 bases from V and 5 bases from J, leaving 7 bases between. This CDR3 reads CAISDREETQYF. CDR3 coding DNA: TGTGCCATCAGTGACAGGGAGGAGACCCAGTACTTC.

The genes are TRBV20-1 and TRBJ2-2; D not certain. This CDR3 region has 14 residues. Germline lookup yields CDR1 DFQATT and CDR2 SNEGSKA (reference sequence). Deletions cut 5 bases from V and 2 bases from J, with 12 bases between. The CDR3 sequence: CSASGRFNTGELFF. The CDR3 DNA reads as TGCAGTGCTTCCGGCAGGTTTAACACCGGGGAGCTGTTTTTT.

In nucleotides, the CDR3 is TGTGCCAGCAGCTTGACAGTTGTGGAGACCCAGTACTTC. It encodes CASSLTVVETQYF. The chain recombines TRBV7-9 with TRBJ2-5, with D perhaps matching TRBD1 (5 bases). Germline V gene data show CDR1 as SEHNR and CDR2 as FQNEAQ (reference sequence). Trimming cost V 3 bases and J 5 bases, with 10 bases left between them. There are 13 residues in the CDR3.

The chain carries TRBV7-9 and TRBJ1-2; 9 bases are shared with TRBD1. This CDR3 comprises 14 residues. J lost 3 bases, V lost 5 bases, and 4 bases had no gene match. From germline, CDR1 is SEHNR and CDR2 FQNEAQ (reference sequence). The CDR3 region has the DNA TGTGCCAGCAGCCCAGACAGGGGGGACTATGGCTACACCTTC. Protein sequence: CASSPDRGDYGYTF.

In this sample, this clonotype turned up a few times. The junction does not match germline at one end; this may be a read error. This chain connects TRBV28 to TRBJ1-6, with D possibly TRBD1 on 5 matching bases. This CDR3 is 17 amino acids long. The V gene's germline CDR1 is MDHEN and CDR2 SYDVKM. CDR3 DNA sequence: TGTGCCAGCAGTTTAAGGGGCCCGATATCCTATAATTCACCCCACCACTTT. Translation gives CASSLRGPISYNSPHHF.

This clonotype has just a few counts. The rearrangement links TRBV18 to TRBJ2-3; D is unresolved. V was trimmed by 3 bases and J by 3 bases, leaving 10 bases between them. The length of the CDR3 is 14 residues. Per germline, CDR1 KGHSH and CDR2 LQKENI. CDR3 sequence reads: CASSPRPVTDTQYF. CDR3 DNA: TGTGCCAGCTCACCGCGCCCAGTGACAGATACGCAGTATTTT. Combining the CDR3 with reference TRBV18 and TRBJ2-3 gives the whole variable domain NAGVMQNPRHLVRRRGQEARLRCSPMKGHSHVYWYRQLPEEGLKFMVYLQKENIIDESGMPKERFSAEFPKEGPSILRIQQVVRGDSAAYFCASSPRPVTDTQYFGPGTRLTVL.